This is a list of T cell receptor beta chains from one sample in a study of shared clonotypes between healthy human individuals. Sequenced by immunoSEQ multiplex PCR; TCRdb stores in-frame clones only, minus some. Here the sample spans about 1.1 million clones, approximately 80% being singletons. The sequenced sample was memory CD4+ T cells from PBMCs. The origin of the receptors is a man younger than 35 in good health. Some clones in this sample may be carry-over from other donors' samples. Each CDR3 is given with its conserved first and last residue. D genes are given only for firm matches. The size entry is marked missing in some rows and otherwise reads once, few, many or a size class.

V	J	size	D	DNA	CDR3
TRBV11-2	TRBJ1-1	-	-	TGTGCCAGCAGCTTAGTTCCGGACAGCGATGAAGCTTTCTTT	CASSLVPDSDEAFF
TRBV7-8	TRBJ1-2	once	TRBD1	TGTGCCAGCAGCTTCAGGGACAGGGTGGGTGGCTACACCTTC	CASSFRDRVGGYTF
TRBV27	TRBJ1-3	-	-	TGTGCCAGCAGTTCTATCAACCCACGGCTATCTGGAAACACCATATATTTT	CASSSINPRLSGNTIYF
TRBV30	TRBJ1-2	-	TRBD1	TGTGCCTGCACCTCCGGGACAGGGAACTATGGCTACACCTTC	CACTSGTGNYGYTF
TRBV11-2	TRBJ2-5	once	-	TGTGCCAGCAGCTTCCCTGGAATGGAGACCCAGTACTTC	CASSFPGMETQYF
TRBV21-1	TRBJ2-7	-	-	TGTGCCAGCGGAGGACAGAGCGAGGGGAATAGCTCCTACGAGCAGTACTTC	CASGGQSEGNSSYEQYF
TRBV19	TRBJ2-2	-	-	TGTGCCAGTAGTGTCGACAGGTTTTCTGGCGGGGAGCTGTTTTTT	CASSVDRFSGGELFF
TRBV7-3	TRBJ2-1	-	-	TGTGCCAGCAGCTTAGGCCAGAGGGATGAGCAGTTCTTC	CASSLGQRDEQFF
TRBV4-3	TRBJ1-5	-	-	TGCGCCAGCAGCCAAGTCCAATTGGCACAGGGCGACAATCAGCCCCAGCATTTT	CASSQVQLAQGDNQPQHF
TRBV5-1	TRBJ2-5	-	TRBD1	TGCGCCAGCAGCCAAGAAAGGGGGCGAGAGACCCAGTACTTC	CASSQERGRETQYF
TRBV15	TRBJ2-7	-	TRBD2	TGTGCCACCAGCAGAGGGGCTAGCGGGAGAACACAGTACTTC	CATSRGASGRTQYF
TRBV29-1	TRBJ1-1	-	-	TGCAGCGTTGCCAGCTTATCTGAAGCTTTCTTT	CSVASLSEAFF
TRBV2	TRBJ2-5	-	-	TGTGCCAGCAGTGAAATGGGGGAGACCCAGTACTTC	CASSEMGETQYF
TRBV28	TRBJ1-3	-	-	TGTGCCAGCAGTTTGGGGCAGGGGGGAAACACCATATATTTT	CASSLGQGGNTIYF
TRBV12-5	TRBJ2-5	-	TRBD2	TGTGCTAGTGGTTTGGCAGCGGGAGTAACACGAGAGACCCAGTACTTC	CASGLAAGVTRETQYF
TRBV28	TRBJ2-3	-	TRBD2	TGTGCCAGCAGCGGGACTAGCGGACACACAGATACGCAGTATTTT	CASSGTSGHTDTQYF
TRBV2	TRBJ2-2	-	-	TGTGCCAGCCAGCCGGGCGGTAACACCGGGGAGCTGTTTTTT	CASQPGGNTGELFF
TRBV20-1	TRBJ2-5	once	TRBD1	TGCAGTGCATACAGGGGGGAGACCCAGTACTTC	CSAYRGETQYF
TRBV5-1	TRBJ1-5	once	-	TGCGCCAGCAGCTTGGGCTGGGGGGATCAGCCCCAGCATTTT	CASSLGWGDQPQHF
TRBV10-3	TRBJ2-7	-	TRBD2	TGTGCCATCGCCGGGAGGGCGATAAGGGTCGACGAGCAGTACTTC	CAIAGRAIRVDEQYF
TRBV18	TRBJ2-4	-	TRBD2	TGTGCCAGCTCACCACTAGCGGGAGGATCCAAAAACATTCAGTACTTC	CASSPLAGGSKNIQYF
TRBV7-3	TRBJ2-7	-	-	TGTGCCAGCAGCCCGGGTGCCTACGAGCAGTACTTC	CASSPGAYEQYF
TRBV6-1	TRBJ2-2	-	-	TGTGCCACCAGGACGGGGATGAACACCGGGGAGCTGTTTTTT	CATRTGMNTGELFF
TRBV7-2	TRBJ2-2	-	TRBD2	TGTGCCAGCAGCCTAGCGGGGGGATCGAACACCGGGGAGCTGTTTTTT	CASSLAGGSNTGELFF
TRBV9	TRBJ1-1	-	TRBD1	TGTGCCAGCACCAGGACAGGGGGCCATGGAACTGAAGCTTTCTTT	CASTRTGGHGTEAFF
TRBV5-6	TRBJ1-5	-	-	TGTGCCAGCAGCTTACAAAGAACCCGCCCTGCTTTGCCCCAGCATTTT	CASSLQRTRPALPQHF
TRBV11-3	TRBJ2-2	-	-	TGTGCCACCTCGCGGGCAGGGGCCGGGGAGCTGTTTTTT	CATSRAGAGELFF
TRBV4-1	TRBJ2-4	-	-	TGCGCCAGCAGCCAAGATCAACCCACTACAGGGTCCAAAAACATTCAGTACTTC	CASSQDQPTTGSKNIQYF
TRBV7-3	TRBJ2-1	-	-	TGTGCCAGCAGCCAGGTCAGGTCCAATGAGCAGTTCTTC	CASSQVRSNEQFF